Following are 7 T cell receptor beta chains from one sample sequenced in a study of metastatic and nonmetastatic thyroid tumors. TCRdb re-called the PCR reads via MiXCR. The data hold over 15,000 clones, with around 31% observed a single time. Every patient underwent thyroid surgery untreated. Sample: tumor tissue. The receptors come from a male donor with papillary thyroid cancer or a benign thyroid nodule (not recorded which). Some clones in this sample may be carry-over from other donors' samples.

This clone was seen many times. The chain has TRBV4-1 and TRBJ1-2; D might be TRBD1 (6 bases). V lost 1 base, J lost 5 bases, and 11 bases lay in between. CDR1 and CDR2 (germline): MGHRA, YSYEKL. The CDR3 sequence is 14 residues long. This CDR3 reads CASSQVRTVYGYTF. The CDR3 DNA sequence: TGCGCCAGCAGCCAAGTAAGGACAGTTTATGGCTACACCTTC.

This clone was detected only a few times. The rearrangement uses TRBV15 and TRBJ2-5; D unclear. Germline CDR1 and CDR2: LNHNV and YYDKDF (reference sequence). There are 13 residues in the CDR3. V was trimmed by 4 bases and J by 4 bases, leaving 10 bases between them. CDR3 DNA: TGTGCCACCAGCATTTATGCTGGAGAGACCCAGTACTTC. It is translated as CATSIYAGETQYF.

Only a few counts were recorded for this clone. CDR3 sequence (DNA): TGCAGCCACCTTCGACAGGGGGGCATAGAGACCCAGTACTTC. Translating it yields CSHLRQGGIETQYF. The chain uses TRBV29-1 and TRBJ2-5; 9 bases are shared with TRBD1. V was pared by 8 bases and J by 4 bases, with 11 bases of the junction left unmatched. The V gene's germline CDR1 is SQVTM and CDR2 ANQGSEA. This CDR3 spans 14 amino acids.

This sequence joins TRBV5-1 and TRBJ2-1, with D possibly TRBD1 on 6 matching bases. This CDR3 is built from 16 residues. From germline, CDR1 is SGHRS and CDR2 YFSETQ. The V gene lost 4 bases and the J gene lost 8 bases, with 22 bases spanning the gap. As DNA, the CDR3 is TGCGCCAGCAGCACGGAACAGGTTGCCAGGGGCGATGAGCAGTTCTTC. This translates into CASSTEQVARGDEQFF.

This clone showed up many times. The chain recombines TRBV3-1 with TRBJ2-7, with TRBD1 matching 7 bases. Trimming took 0 bases from V and 0 from J; bases not matched to a gene: 11. CDR3 length: 18 amino acids. In germline, CDR1 is LGHDT, CDR2 YNNKEL (reference sequence). CDR3 DNA sequence: TGTGCCAGCAGCCAAGATAGGGGGACAGCAAAGAGCTCCTACGAGCAGTACTTC. Its protein is CASSQDRGTAKSSYEQYF.

The rearrangement joins TRBV6-1 to TRBJ2-7; the D gene is possibly TRBD1 (5 bases). The CDR3 has 14 amino acids. CDR1 is MNHNS, CDR2 SASEGT, per germline. V was cut by 10 bases and J by 0 bases, with 16 bases left in between. CDR3 bases: TGTGCCACCTTCAGGGAACACCTCTCCTACGAGCAGTACTTC. Its translation: CATFREHLSYEQYF.

This clone was seen ten or more times. The chain uses TRBV6-1 and TRBJ1-2; the match to TRBD1 covers 9 bases. The V and J ends lost 5 bases and 8 bases, in that order; junction bases with no gene match: 6. CDR1 is MNHNS and CDR2 is SASEGT in the germline V gene. This CDR3 has 13 residues. The CDR3, as DNA: TGTGCCAGCAGTCCCCGGACAGGGGTGGGCTACACCTTC. Protein sequence: CASSPRTGVGYTF.